This T cell receptor (beta chain) was observed in a study of molecular identifiers for immune sequencing clone quantification. General study results and limits: Barcode collisions between identical TCR molecules could shrink estimates of highly expanded clone sizes.

This clonotype was recorded at least ten times. Its antigen is unidentified. Using its own MiXCR run on the PCR reads, TCRdb lists one record per CDR3 protein. The data show roughly 71,000 distinct CDR3 sequences, with approximately 17% seen just once and 1.5% to 1.7% held by the top ten. The V gene's germline CDR1 is SEHNR and CDR2 FQNEAQ (reference sequence). Trimming took 1 base from V and 1 from J, leaving 7 bases between them. The CDR3 runs to 14 residues. Sequenced input: naive CD8+ T cells from blood, with Jurkat cell RNA spiked in. Subset of the sample: FACS-sorted CD8+CD4-CCR7+CD45RA+ naive T cells. J is TRBJ1-1 and V is TRBV7-9; D is unclear. The sequence was obtained from a human donor in good health. Some libraries in this study had Jurkat cell RNA spiked in. The CDR3 protein is CASSLGQTNTEAFF. CDR3 sequence (DNA): TGTGCCAGCAGCTTAGGGCAAACGAACACTGAAGCTTTCTTT.